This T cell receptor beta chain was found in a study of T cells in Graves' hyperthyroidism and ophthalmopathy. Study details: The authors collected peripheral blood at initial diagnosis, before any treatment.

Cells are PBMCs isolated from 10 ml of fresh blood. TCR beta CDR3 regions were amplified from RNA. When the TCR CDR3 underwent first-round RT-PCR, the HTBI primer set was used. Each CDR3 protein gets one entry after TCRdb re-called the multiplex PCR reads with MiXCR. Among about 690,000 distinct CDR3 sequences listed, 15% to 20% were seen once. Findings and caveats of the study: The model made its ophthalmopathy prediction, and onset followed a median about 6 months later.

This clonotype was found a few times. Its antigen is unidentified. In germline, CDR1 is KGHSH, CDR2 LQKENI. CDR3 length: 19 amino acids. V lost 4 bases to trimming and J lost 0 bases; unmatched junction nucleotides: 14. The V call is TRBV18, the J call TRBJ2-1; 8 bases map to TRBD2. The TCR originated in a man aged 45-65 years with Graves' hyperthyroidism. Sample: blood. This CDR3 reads CASSLRPGTSFSSYNEQFF. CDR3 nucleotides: TGTGCCAGCTCACTAAGACCCGGGACTAGTTTTTCCTCCTACAATGAGCAGTTCTTC.